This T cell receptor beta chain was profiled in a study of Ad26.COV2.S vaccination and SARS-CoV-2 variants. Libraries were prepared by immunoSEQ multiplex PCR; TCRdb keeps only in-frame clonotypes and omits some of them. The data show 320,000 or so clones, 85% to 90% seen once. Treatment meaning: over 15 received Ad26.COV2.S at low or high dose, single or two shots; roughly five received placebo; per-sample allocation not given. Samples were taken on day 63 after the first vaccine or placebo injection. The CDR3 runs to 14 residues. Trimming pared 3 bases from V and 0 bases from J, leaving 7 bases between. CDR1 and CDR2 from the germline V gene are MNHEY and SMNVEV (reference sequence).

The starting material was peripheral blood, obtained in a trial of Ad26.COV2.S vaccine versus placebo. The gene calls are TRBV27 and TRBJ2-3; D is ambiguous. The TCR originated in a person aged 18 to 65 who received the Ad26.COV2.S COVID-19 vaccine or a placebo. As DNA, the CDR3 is TGTGCCAGCAGTTTGGTCCCAAGCACAGATACGCAGTATTTT. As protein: CASSLVPSTDTQYF.